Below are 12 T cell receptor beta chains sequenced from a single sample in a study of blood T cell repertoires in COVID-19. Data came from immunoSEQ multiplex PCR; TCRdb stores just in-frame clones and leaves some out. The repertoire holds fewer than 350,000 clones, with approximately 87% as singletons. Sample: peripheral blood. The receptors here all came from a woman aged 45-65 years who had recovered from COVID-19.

The CDR3 DNA follows: TGTGCCAGCTTTCAAACGACCGGGGTCGATGAGCAGTTCTTC. Protein sequence: CASFQTTGVDEQFF. The chain employs TRBV28 and TRBJ2-1; possible D gene TRBD2, 5 bases. Germline-derived CDR1 and CDR2 are MDHEN and SYDVKM. The CDR3 loop spans 14 amino acids. Trimming cost V 8 bases and J 8 bases, with 19 bases left between them.

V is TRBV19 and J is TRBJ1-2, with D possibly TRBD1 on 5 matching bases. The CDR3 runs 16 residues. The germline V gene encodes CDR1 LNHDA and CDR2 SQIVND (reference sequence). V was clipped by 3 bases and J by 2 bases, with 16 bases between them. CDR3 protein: CASSIKGQGYNYGYTF. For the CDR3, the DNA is TGTGCCAGTAGTATCAAGGGCCAGGGATACAACTATGGCTACACCTTC.

CDR3 amino acids: CASSVGASGVSYNEQFF. The CDR3 coding sequence is TGTGCCAGCAGCGTAGGGGCTAGCGGGGTCTCCTACAATGAGCAGTTCTTC. This chain uses TRBV9 with TRBJ2-1, with 9 bases aligning to TRBD2. Germline CDR1 and CDR2: SGDLS and YYNGEE. The V segment lost 0 bases and the J segment 0 bases; nucleotides outside the gene matches: 4. This CDR3 contains 17 residues.

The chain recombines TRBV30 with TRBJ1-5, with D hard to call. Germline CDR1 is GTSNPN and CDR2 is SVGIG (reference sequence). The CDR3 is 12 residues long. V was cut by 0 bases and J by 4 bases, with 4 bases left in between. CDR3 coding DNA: TGTGCCTGGAGTGTAGCTAATCAGCCCCAGCATTTT. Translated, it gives CAWSVANQPQHF.

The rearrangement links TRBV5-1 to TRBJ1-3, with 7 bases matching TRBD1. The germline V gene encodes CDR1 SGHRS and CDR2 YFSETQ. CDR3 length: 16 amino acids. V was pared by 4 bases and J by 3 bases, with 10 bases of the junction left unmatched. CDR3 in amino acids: CASSVRQGRSGNTIYF. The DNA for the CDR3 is TGCGCCAGCAGCGTCAGACAGGGAAGGAGTGGAAACACCATATATTTT.

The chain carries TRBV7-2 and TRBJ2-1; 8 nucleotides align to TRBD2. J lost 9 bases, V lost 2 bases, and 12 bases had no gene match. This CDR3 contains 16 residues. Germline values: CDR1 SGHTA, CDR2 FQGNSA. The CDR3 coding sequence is TGTGCCAGCAGCTTAAGTGGGGCGGGGGGTCTTCGTGAGCAGTTCTTC. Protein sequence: CASSLSGAGGLREQFF. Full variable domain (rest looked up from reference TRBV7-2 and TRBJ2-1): GAGVSQSPSNKVTEKGKDVELRCDPISGHTALYWYRQSLGQGLEFLIYFQGNSAPDKSGLPSDRFSAERTGGSVSTLTIQRTQQEDSAVYLCASSLSGAGGLREQFFGPGTRLTVL.

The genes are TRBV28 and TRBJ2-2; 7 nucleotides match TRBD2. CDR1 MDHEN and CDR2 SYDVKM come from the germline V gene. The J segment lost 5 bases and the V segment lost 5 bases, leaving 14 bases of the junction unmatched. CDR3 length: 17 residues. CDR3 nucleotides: TGTGCCAGCAGTCCACCCCTTAGCGGGCGGGGTACCGGGGAGCTGTTTTTT. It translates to CASSPPLSGRGTGELFF.

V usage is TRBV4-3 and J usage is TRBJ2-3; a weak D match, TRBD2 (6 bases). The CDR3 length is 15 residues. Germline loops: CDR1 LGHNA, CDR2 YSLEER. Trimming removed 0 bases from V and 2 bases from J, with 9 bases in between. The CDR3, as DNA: TGCGCCAGCAGCCAAGATCCGGGGGTCACAGATACGCAGTATTTT. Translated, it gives CASSQDPGVTDTQYF.

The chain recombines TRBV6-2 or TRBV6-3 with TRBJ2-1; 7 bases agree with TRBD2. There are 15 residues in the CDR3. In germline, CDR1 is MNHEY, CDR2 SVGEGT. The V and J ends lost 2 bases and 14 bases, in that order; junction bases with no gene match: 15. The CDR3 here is CASSYGAGPFSSKFF. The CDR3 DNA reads TGTGCCAGCAGTTACGGAGCGGGACCATTCTCGTCAAAGTTCTTC.

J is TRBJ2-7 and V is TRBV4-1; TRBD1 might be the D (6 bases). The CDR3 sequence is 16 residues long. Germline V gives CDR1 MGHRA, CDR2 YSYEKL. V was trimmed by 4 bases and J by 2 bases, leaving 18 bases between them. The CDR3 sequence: CASSLHLQGETYEQYF. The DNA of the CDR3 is TGCGCCAGCAGCCTCCACCTACAGGGCGAGACCTACGAGCAGTACTTC.

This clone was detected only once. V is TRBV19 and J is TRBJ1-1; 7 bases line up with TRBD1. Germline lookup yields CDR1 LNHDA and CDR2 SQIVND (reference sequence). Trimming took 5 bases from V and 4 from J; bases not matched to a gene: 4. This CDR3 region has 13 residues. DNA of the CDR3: TGTGCCAGTAGTTTGACAGGGAGCACTGAAGCTTTCTTT. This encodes CASSLTGSTEAFF.

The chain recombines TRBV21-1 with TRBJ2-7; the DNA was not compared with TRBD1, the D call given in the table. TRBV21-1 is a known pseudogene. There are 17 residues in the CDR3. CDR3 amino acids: CASRMFQGALTSHEQYF. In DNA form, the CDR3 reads TGTGCCAGCAGGATGTTTCAGGGGGCCCTGACCTCCCACGAGCAGTACTTC.